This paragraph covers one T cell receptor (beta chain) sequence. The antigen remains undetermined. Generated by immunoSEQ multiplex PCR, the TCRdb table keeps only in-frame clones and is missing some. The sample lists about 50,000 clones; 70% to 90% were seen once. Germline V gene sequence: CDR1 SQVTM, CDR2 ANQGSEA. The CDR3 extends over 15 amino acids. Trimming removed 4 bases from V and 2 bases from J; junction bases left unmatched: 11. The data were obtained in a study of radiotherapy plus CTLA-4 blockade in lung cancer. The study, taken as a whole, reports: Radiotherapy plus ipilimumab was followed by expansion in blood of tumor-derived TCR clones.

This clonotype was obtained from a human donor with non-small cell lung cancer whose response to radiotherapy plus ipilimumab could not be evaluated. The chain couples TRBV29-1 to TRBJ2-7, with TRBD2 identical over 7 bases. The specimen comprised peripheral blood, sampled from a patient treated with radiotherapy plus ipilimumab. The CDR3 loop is CSVVVGGEGPYEQYF. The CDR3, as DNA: TGCAGCGTTGTGGTGGGAGGGGAGGGTCCCTACGAGCAGTACTTC.